The rows below give T cell receptor beta chains drawn from one sample of a study of blood T cell repertoires in COVID-19. The assay was immunoSEQ multiplex PCR, and TCRdb's table has in-frame clones only and misses some. The sample has 60,000 to 85,000 clones, roughly 83% seen once. Sequenced input: peripheral blood. The receptors originated from a man aged 80 or over with acute or convalescent COVID-19. Both conserved end residues are part of each CDR3. A D gene is named only where the DNA matches it firmly. Clone size, where shown, is once, few, many, or a class for clones that have expanded.

D | J | V | size | DNA | CDR3
- | TRBJ1-1 | TRBV6-1 | - | TGTGCCAGCAGTGAAGGTCATAGCTCGAACACTGAAGCTTTCTTT | CASSEGHSSNTEAFF
TRBD1 | TRBJ1-2 | TRBV2 | - | TGTGCCAGCAGGACCCAGGGGGGTGTCTATGGCTACACCTTC | CASRTQGGVYGYTF
TRBD1 | TRBJ2-5 | TRBV11-2 | - | TGTGCCAGCAGCCTAAACAGGGGGGCAGGGGAGACCCAGTACTTC | CASSLNRGAGETQYF
- | TRBJ1-4 | TRBV5-6 | - | TGTGCCAGCAGCTTGGCAAGAGGGACTAATGAAAAACTGTTTTTT | CASSLARGTNEKLFF
- | TRBJ1-2 | TRBV7-2 | - | TGTGCCAGCATTCATAGGGACACACCCTATGGCTACACCTTC | CASIHRDTPYGYTF
TRBD1 | TRBJ2-3 | TRBV7-2 | once | TGTGCCAGCAGCTTAGTGACAGGGTTTTTCACAGATACGCAGTATTTT | CASSLVTGFFTDTQYF
- | TRBJ2-5 | TRBV5-1 | few | TGCGCCAGCAGCTTGGCCAGGCAGGGGGAGACCCAGTACTTC | CASSLARQGETQYF
TRBD1 | TRBJ2-7 | TRBV9 | - | TGTGCCAGCAGCTCGCCCCCGGGACAGGGGGCCATAACCTACGAGCAGTACTTC | CASSSPPGQGAITYEQYF
TRBD1 | TRBJ1-4 | TRBV11-2 | - | TGTGCCAGCAGCCCACAGGGGGCCTGGGGTGTGAGTGGTGAAAAACTGTTTTTT | CASSPQGAWGVSGEKLFF
- | TRBJ2-2 | TRBV7-9 | - | TGTGCCAGCAGGCTCGGGGGACTCGCCGGGGAGCTGTTTTTT | CASRLGGLAGELFF
TRBD1 | TRBJ2-3 | TRBV7-8 | - | TGTGCCAGCAGCTTTGGAACAGGGGGCGGGTGGACAGATACGCAGTATTTT | CASSFGTGGGWTDTQYF
TRBD1 | TRBJ1-4 | TRBV28 | few | TGTGCCAGCAGGATGACAGGGGGCGGAGAAAAACTGTTTTTT | CASRMTGGGEKLFF
- | TRBJ1-6 | TRBV28 | once | TGTGCCAGCAGTTCCACGACTCCTTCCCTGTCACCCCTCCACTTT | CASSSTTPSLSPLHF
- | TRBJ1-3 | TRBV5-6 | - | TGTGCCAGCAGCTTGTGGGGCCAAGGTCCAGGAAACACCATATATTTT | CASSLWGQGPGNTIYF
TRBD1 | TRBJ2-7 | TRBV5-1 | - | TGCGCCAGCAGTCCGCCGGGACAGAGCTACGAGCAGTACTTC | CASSPPGQSYEQYF
TRBD2 | TRBJ2-5 | TRBV14 | - | TGTGCCAGCAGCCAGGGACTAGCGGGAGGATGGGAGACCCAGTACTTC | CASSQGLAGGWETQYF
- | TRBJ2-7 | TRBV30 | - | TGTGCCTGGAGTGACGGGCGGGACGAGCAGTACTTC | CAWSDGRDEQYF
- | TRBJ1-1 | TRBV19 | few | TGTGCCAGTAGTATCCAACGCAGGGAGGACACTGAAGCTTTCTTT | CASSIQRREDTEAFF
- | TRBJ1-1 | TRBV7-8 | few | TGTGCCAGCAGCCACCAGGGGTTAGGCACTGAAGCTTTCTTT | CASSHQGLGTEAFF
- | TRBJ2-2 | TRBV29-1 | - | TGCAGCGTTTTGACAGGTCCCACCGGGGAGCTGTTTTTT | CSVLTGPTGELFF
- | TRBJ2-2 | TRBV19 | - | TGTGCCAGTAGTAGGGGCAGGGAGAACACCGGGGAGCTGTTTTTT | CASSRGRENTGELFF
- | TRBJ1-2 | TRBV29-1 | - | TGCAGCGTTTCAACAGGGTCTAGCACCGCTGGCTACACCTTC | CSVSTGSSTAGYTF
- | TRBJ1-2 | TRBV29-1 | - | TGCAGCGTTGTTCCGGGGGGGCAGGCAAACTATGGCTACACCTTC | CSVVPGGQANYGYTF
- | TRBJ1-2 | TRBV4-1 | - | TGCGCCAGCAGCCGACAGCTTCCTAACTATGGCTACACCTTC | CASSRQLPNYGYTF
- | TRBJ1-6 | TRBV6-6 | - | TGTGCCAGCAGCCAACAGGGCCTCCATAATTCACCCCTCCACTTT | CASSQQGLHNSPLHF
TRBD2 | TRBJ2-1 | TRBV6-2/TRBV6-3 | - | TGTGCCAGCAGCCCCCCTGGGAGACGCCCTATGCGCCCTTCCGGGACTACATCGGGCAATGAGCAGTTCTTC | CASSPPGRRPMRPSGTTSGNEQFF
TRBD1 | TRBJ1-2 | TRBV6-5 | - | TGTGCCAGCAGTTACTCCTCCGGGACAGGGGGCTATGGCTACACCTTC | CASSYSSGTGGYGYTF
- | TRBJ1-1 | TRBV3-1/TRBV3-2 | few | TGTGCCAGCAGTATAGGAGGGGTACTCACTGAAGCTTTCTTT | CASSIGGVLTEAFF
- | TRBJ2-5 | TRBV3-1/TRBV3-2 | - | TGTGCCAGCAGCCAAGAGGGCAGTCCCTGGGAGACCCAGTACTTC | CASSQEGSPWETQYF
- | TRBJ2-7 | TRBV2 | - | TGTGCCAGCAGCATCTCCTACGAGCAGTACTTC | CASSISYEQYF
- | TRBJ1-4 | TRBV6-1 | few | TGTGCCAGCAGTGAAAAGGGAACAGGGAAAGGAGAAAAACTGTTTTTT | CASSEKGTGKGEKLFF
TRBD1 | TRBJ1-1 | TRBV7-2 | - | TGTGCCAGCAGCTACCTCCTACAGGGGGAAAAAGCTTTCTTT | CASSYLLQGEKAFF
TRBD1 | TRBJ1-5 | TRBV19 | - | TGTGCCAGTAGTGGGACAGGGGGTAGCAATCAGCCCCAGCATTTT | CASSGTGGSNQPQHF
- | TRBJ1-1 | TRBV18 | - | TGTGCCAGCTCACCGGCCCAGTCCGGGAGGGTCTACACTGAAGCTTTCTTT | CASSPAQSGRVYTEAFF
TRBD1 | TRBJ1-6 | TRBV5-1 | once | TGCGCCAGCAGCATGACAGGGGCGGTAGATTCACCCCTCCACTTT | CASSMTGAVDSPLHF
- | TRBJ2-7 | TRBV28 | few | TGTGCCAGCACTCCTAGGAGTCCCTACGAGCAGTACTTC | CASTPRSPYEQYF
TRBD1 | TRBJ1-1 | TRBV7-6 | - | TGTGCCAGCAGTTGGGGGGCCAGGGGGCACGACACTGAAGCTTTCTTT | CASSWGARGHDTEAFF
- | TRBJ2-5 | TRBV21-1 | - | TGTGCCAAACAGGGCGTTAAAGCGGGGGATGAGACCCAGTACTTC | CAKQGVKAGDETQYF
- | TRBJ1-2 | TRBV7-8 | - | TGTGCCAGCAGCTTAGAGGCAGGGGTTTATGGCTACACCTTC | CASSLEAGVYGYTF
TRBD1 | TRBJ2-1 | TRBV24-1 | - | TGTGCCACCAGTACTCCCGGGACAGGGAAAAATGAGCAGTTCTTC | CATSTPGTGKNEQFF
TRBD1 | TRBJ2-2 | TRBV5-1 | once | TGCGCCAGCAGCTCGGACAGGGGGAGGAACACCGGGGAGCTGTTTTTT | CASSSDRGRNTGELFF
- | TRBJ1-5 | TRBV24-1 | - | TGTGCCACCAGTGAGTCAGGGGGCAATCAGCCCCAGCATTTT | CATSESGGNQPQHF
- | TRBJ1-1 | TRBV30 | - | TGTGCCTGGAGCAGGGGATGGGGCACTGAAGCTTTCTTT | CAWSRGWGTEAFF
TRBD1 | TRBJ2-7 | TRBV6-1 | once | TGTGCCAGCAGTGAAGCGGCAGGGGGCCCCTACGAGCAGTACTTC | CASSEAAGGPYEQYF
- | TRBJ1-5 | TRBV6-2/TRBV6-3 | - | TGTGCCAGCAGTGCTGGGGCGGTGGATCAGCCCCAGCATTTT | CASSAGAVDQPQHF
- | TRBJ2-1 | TRBV5-6 | - | TGTGCCAGCAGCTTGTCGTTGTACCGGGCAGGGGATTACAATGAGCAGTTCTTC | CASSLSLYRAGDYNEQFF